The 22 T cell receptor beta chains given below trace back to one sample, sequenced in a study of T-cell reconstitution after alpha-beta-depleted transplantation in children. For TCRbeta, the library was prepared with unique molecular identifiers. TCRdb analysed the PCR reads with MiXCR anew, one entry per CDR3 protein. The data contain hundreds of thousands of distinct CDR3 sequences, roughly 13% of them seen just once; the ten biggest clones take up approximately 2%. Material: PBMCs, mostly from graft donor cells, obtained 360 days after TCRalphabeta/CD19-depleted stem cell transplant. These receptor sequences come from a male patient younger than 18 who had a stem cell transplant for acute myeloid leukemia, so the T cells may come from the graft donor.

V and J are TRBV7-8 and TRBJ1-5, with D unresolved. The germline V gene has CDR1 SGHVS and CDR2 FQNEAQ. Trimming pared 0 bases from V and 0 bases from J, leaving 6 bases between. This CDR3 comprises 15 residues. The CDR3 is CASSLAHLSNQPQHF. The CDR3 DNA is TGTGCCAGCAGCTTAGCGCACCTTAGCAATCAGCCCCAGCATTTT.

The DNA of the CDR3 is TGCAGCGTTGTCATCAGGGGACAATACGAGCAGTACTTC. Protein: CSVVIRGQYEQYF. The V gene is TRBV29-1, the J gene TRBJ2-7; possibly TRBD1 for D (6 bases). CDR3 length equals 13 residues. Deletions cut 4 bases from V and 4 bases from J, with 14 bases between. Germline V gene lookup returns CDR1 SQVTM and CDR2 ANQGSEA.

The table lists this clonotype with a few counts. The V call is TRBV20-1, the J call TRBJ2-3; 7 bases match TRBD1. J was trimmed by 2 bases and V by 3 bases; bases with no gene match: 11. The CDR3 covers 16 residues. Germline assignment: CDR1 DFQATT and CDR2 SNEGSKA (reference sequence). The CDR3 bases are TGCAGTGCTAGCGCTGGGGGACAGTTAATCACAGATACGCAGTATTTT. This gives the protein CSASAGGQLITDTQYF.

The chain links TRBV9 to TRBJ2-3, with D possibly matching TRBD1 (6 bases). This CDR3 is built from 15 residues. Trimming removed 0 bases at V and 0 bases at J, with 8 bases between. Germline V CDR1 and CDR2: SGDLS, YYNGEE. The CDR3 loop reads CASSVGGQSTDTQYF. CDR3 in DNA: TGTGCCAGCAGCGTAGGCGGACAGAGCACAGATACGCAGTATTTT.

V and J are TRBV20-1 and TRBJ2-7, with D perhaps TRBD2 (6 bases). The germline gives CDR1 DFQATT, CDR2 SNEGSKA (reference sequence). This CDR3 region has 17 residues. V was clipped by 0 bases and J by 2 bases, with 20 bases between them. The CDR3 here is CSARDPSARDLTYEQYF. The CDR3 DNA reads as TGCAGTGCTAGAGATCCTAGCGCCCGCGATCTCACCTACGAGCAGTACTTC.

This clonotype was found a few times. The chain couples TRBV5-1 to TRBJ2-2, with TRBD2 matching over 14 bases. The CDR3 extends over 17 amino acids. Germline CDR1 SGHRS, CDR2 YFSETQ. Trimming at V came to 3 bases and at J to 3 bases, leaving 4 bases not matched to a gene. Here the CDR3 DNA reads TGCGCCAGCAGCTCGGGACTAGCGGGAGTTCACACCGGGGAGCTGTTTTTT. It encodes CASSSGLAGVHTGELFF.

This clonotype was observed a handful of times. V and J are TRBV28 and TRBJ2-1; TRBD1 is a possible D gene (5 bases). This CDR3 is built from 14 residues. CDR1 and CDR2 from the germline V gene are MDHEN and SYDVKM. The ends were cut back, 5 bases at V and 11 bases at J, with 19 bases in the middle. The CDR3 loop reads CASSTQRGPDKQFF. CDR3 nucleotide sequence: TGTGCCAGCAGTACCCAAAGGGGCCCCGATAAGCAGTTCTTC.

This clonotype was seen more than once but under ten times. The chain has TRBV6-2 or TRBV6-3 and TRBJ2-7; perhaps D is TRBD1 or TRBD2 (5 bases each). Germline V CDR1 and CDR2: MNHEY, SVGEGT. The CDR3 is 14 amino acids. The ends were cut back, 2 bases at V and 2 bases at J, with 10 bases in the middle. CDR3 protein: CASSYVGRPYEQYF. The CDR3 bases are TGTGCCAGCAGTTACGTGGGACGCCCCTACGAGCAGTACTTC.

The chain joins TRBV20-1 to TRBJ1-5; TRBD1 might be the D (5 bases). The ends were cut back, 8 bases at V and 0 bases at J, with 14 bases in the middle. This CDR3 spans 14 amino acids. Germline loops: CDR1 DFQATT, CDR2 SNEGSKA (reference sequence). The CDR3 nucleotides are TGCAGTACCGGGGGAGGGGATAGCAATCAGCCCCAGCATTTT. Its protein is CSTGGGDSNQPQHF.

The chain combines TRBV7-6 with TRBJ2-2, with 7 bases identical to TRBD1. Trimming took 1 base from V and 4 from J; bases not matched to a gene: 12. The germline gives CDR1 SGHVS, CDR2 FNYEAQ. This CDR3 has 18 residues. Here the CDR3 DNA reads TGTGCCAGCAGCTTAGAGGCTAGGGGGCCTTTGAGCACCGGGGAGCTGTTTTTT. Amino acid sequence: CASSLEARGPLSTGELFF.

The chain has TRBV28 and TRBJ1-5, with D uncertain. Germline CDR1 MDHEN, CDR2 SYDVKM. Trimming shortened V by 10 bases and J by 9 bases, and 16 bases separated the two germline ends. CDR3 length: 12 residues. This chain's CDR3 is CATSGREGPQHF. CDR3 bases: TGTGCCACCTCGGGCCGCGAAGGGCCCCAGCATTTT. Combining the CDR3 with reference TRBV28 and TRBJ1-5 gives the whole variable domain DVKVTQSSRYLVKRTGEKVFLECVQDMDHENMFWYRQDPGLGLRLIYFSYDVKMKEKGDIPEGYSVSREKKERFSLILESASTNQTSMYLCATSGREGPQHFGDGTRLSIL.

The CDR3 DNA reads as TGTGCCAGCAGCCTACCCTACGACAGGGAATCCTACGAGCAGTACTTC. The encoded protein is CASSLPYDRESYEQYF. This chain connects TRBV6-1 to TRBJ2-7, with 7 bases lining up with TRBD1. This CDR3 comprises 16 residues. Germline loops: CDR1 MNHNS, CDR2 SASEGT. V was pared by 6 bases and J by 1 base, with 12 bases of the junction left unmatched.

The rearrangement links TRBV20-1 to TRBJ2-5, with a weak D call TRBD1 (6 bases). This CDR3 region has 14 residues. The germline V gene encodes CDR1 DFQATT and CDR2 SNEGSKA (reference sequence). V lost 4 bases and J lost 7, with 19 bases in between. Here the CDR3 reads CSANGTPLFGTQYF. DNA of the CDR3: TGCAGTGCTAACGGGACACCACTCTTTGGGACCCAGTACTTC.

This clonotype was observed many times. The chain recombines TRBV27 with TRBJ2-5; maybe TRBD1 (6 bases). CDR1 MNHEY and CDR2 SMNVEV come from the germline V gene (reference sequence). V lost 3 bases and J lost 1, with 9 bases in between. The CDR3 spans 14 residues. The CDR3 nucleotides read TGTGCCAGCAGTTTCGTAGGGGGCCAAGAGACCCAGTACTTC. Protein sequence: CASSFVGGQETQYF.

This clonotype was seen ten or more times. The rearrangement links TRBV7-2 to TRBJ2-7; a possible D gene is TRBD1 (6 bases). Germline assignment: CDR1 SGHTA and CDR2 FQGNSA. The CDR3 has 14 amino acids. V dropped 1 base and J dropped 9 bases, with 16 bases sitting between them. The CDR3 loop reads CASSLGGQGIGQYF. The CDR3 nucleotides are TGTGCCAGCAGCTTAGGGGGACAAGGGATCGGGCAGTACTTC.

At least ten counts were recorded for this clonotype. The J gene is TRBJ2-7, the V gene TRBV29-1; tentative D call: TRBD1 (6 bases). V was trimmed by 4 bases and J by 11 bases, leaving 18 bases between them. Germline CDR1 reads SQVTM; CDR2 reads ANQGSEA. The CDR3 consists of 12 residues. The CDR3 DNA reads as TGCAGCGTTGTCGGTAGCGAGGGGGTAGAGTACTTC. As protein: CSVVGSEGVEYF.

This clonotype has only a few counts. V is TRBV7-2 and J is TRBJ2-4, with TRBD2 identical over 7 bases. The CDR3 totals 15 residues. After removal of 2 bases from V and 3 bases from J, the junction contained 4 bases not matched to a gene. Per the germline V gene, CDR1 is SGHTA and CDR2 is FQGNSA. The CDR3 DNA reads TGTGCCAGCAGCTTATGGACGGGGGGCAAAAACATTCAGTACTTC. As protein: CASSLWTGGKNIQYF.

This clonotype has ten or more counts. The chain links TRBV5-1 to TRBJ1-3; no clear D. In germline, CDR1 is SGHRS, CDR2 YFSETQ. The CDR3 length is 15 residues. V dropped 1 base and J dropped 4 bases, with 12 bases sitting between them. The CDR3 DNA reads TGCGCCAGCAGCTTGACTGGGGTTTCCGGAAACACCATATATTTT. Residues: CASSLTGVSGNTIYF.

This chain links TRBV24-1 with TRBJ2-1, with 8 bases matching TRBD2. The V gene end was trimmed by 0 bases and the J gene end by 6 bases; junction bases not matched to a gene: 6. Germline loops: CDR1 KGHDR, CDR2 SFDVKD. This CDR3 has 16 amino acids. The CDR3 nucleotides are TGTGCCACCAGTGATTTGGGTGCGGGAGGACCCAATGAGCAGTTCTTC. This encodes CATSDLGAGGPNEQFF.

This clonotype was seen many times. The V and J genes are TRBV28 and TRBJ1-1; unclear D gene. CDR3 length: 13 residues. V was clipped by 3 bases and J by 6 bases, with 11 bases between them. The V gene's germline CDR1 is MDHEN and CDR2 SYDVKM. CDR3 residues: CASSFSLGAEAFF. The CDR3 coding sequence is TGTGCCAGCAGTTTCTCCCTCGGGGCTGAAGCTTTCTTT.

V usage is TRBV13 and J usage is TRBJ2-7; 8 nucleotides agree with TRBD1. This CDR3 is built from 17 residues. The germline gives CDR1 PRHDT, CDR2 FYEKMQ (reference sequence). J lost 2 bases, V lost 3 bases, and 12 bases had no gene match. CDR3 nucleotides: TGTGCCAGCAGCTTCTCGCCAACCGGGACAGGAACCTACGAGCAGTACTTC. It codes for CASSFSPTGTGTYEQYF.

The chain is built from TRBV29-1 and TRBJ2-1, with TRBD2 matching 10 bases. V was clipped by 2 bases and J by 0 bases; unmatched bases: 10. CDR1 SQVTM and CDR2 ANQGSEA come from the germline V gene. The CDR3 is 18 residues long. CDR3 nucleotide sequence: TGCAGCGTTGAAACCTGGACTAGCGGAGTAAGCTCCTACAATGAGCAGTTCTTC. Its protein is CSVETWTSGVSSYNEQFF.